The present entry profiles one T cell receptor (beta chain) with its context. Seattle researchers signed up patients amid active infection and tracked them longitudinally. These data originate in a study of blood T cell repertoires in COVID-19. The overall study: Both acute and convalescent COVID-19 samples were obtained from the United States, Italy and Spain. The analysed material was cDNA or gDNA that came from T cells, B-cell-depleted T cells, or PBMCs.

CDR1 LNHDA and CDR2 SQIVND come from the germline V gene (reference sequence). The CDR3 runs 15 residues. V lost 7 bases and J 0 bases, leaving 15 bases between the germline ends. In the authors' methods: Reference gene primers were amplified, and this amplification served to estimate nucleated cell counts. Using immunoSEQ multiplex PCR, the repertoire was profiled, and TCRdb retains in-frame clones only, with some absent. That table furnishes V, J and clone size, whereas the DNA furnished D and trimming. The repertoire holds fewer than 200,000 clones, roughly 84% seen once, with 5.4% in the top ten.

The sample was peripheral blood. This receptor was taken from a woman aged 45-65 years with COVID-19, enrolled during active disease. This chain connects TRBV19 to TRBJ1-1; D possibly corresponds to TRBD1 (6 bases). The CDR3 nucleotides read TGTGCCAGTACCACAAGGGGGGGGCTGAACACTGAAGCTTTCTTT. This sequence encodes CASTTRGGLNTEAFF.